The present TCR beta chain was sequenced within a study of cytomegalovirus exposure and HLA in healthy donors. Germline CDR1 and CDR2: SGHRS and YFSETQ. The junction had 12 bases not matched to a gene; V was cut back by 3 bases and J by 0 bases. This CDR3 is built from 18 residues. The study ran its PCR with 60 Vbeta and 13 Jbeta primers. In the source study's methods: Counted up in a later analysis, unique TCR beta chains came to some 75 million, with around 10 million shared. Repertoires were generated with immunoSEQ multiplex PCR, while TCRdb's copy carries only in-frame clones and drops some. The V and J calls and clone size were taken over from that table, and D and trimming were inferred from the DNA. This sample lists about 25,000 clones; its ten largest clones have about 16%.

Sample: PBMCs. This chain uses TRBV5-1 with TRBJ1-3; 7 bases are a match to TRBD1. The sequence was collected from a male donor in good health and CMV-seropositive. DNA for the CDR3: TGCGCCAGCAGCTCCTCGGACAGGCGGATCGGCTCTGGAAACACCATATATTTT. This gives the protein CASSSSDRRIGSGNTIYF.